The 8 T cell receptor beta chains reported below all come from one sample, sequenced in a study of PD-L1 blockade in urothelial cancer. Time point meaning: peripheral blood 6 weeks after treatment start. Libraries were prepared by immunoSEQ multiplex PCR; TCRdb keeps only in-frame clonotypes and omits some of them. The table includes tens of thousands of clones, roughly 90% detected once. Sequencing was performed on PBMCs, taken around atezolizumab (anti-PD-L1) treatment. These receptors originate from a woman of 80 years or more with urothelial cancer.

The chain recombines TRBV6-5 with TRBJ2-7, with D possibly being TRBD2 (5 bases). Trimming removed 4 bases from V and 5 bases from J, with 9 bases in between. The CDR3 is 12 residues long. Germline values: CDR1 MNHEY, CDR2 SVGAGI. For the CDR3, the DNA is TGTGCCAGCAGTTTGGCGGAGGACGAGCAGTACTTC. This codes for CASSLAEDEQYF.

V is TRBV18 and J is TRBJ2-1; TRBD2 agrees at 13 bases. Germline lookup yields CDR1 KGHSH and CDR2 LQKENI. The CDR3 totals 16 residues. With 6 bases clipped from V and 8 bases from J, the junction kept 10 bases outside the gene matches. The CDR3 region is CASSQTSGRAFDEQFF. CDR3 nucleotides: TGTGCCAGCTCCCAAACTAGCGGGAGGGCATTCGATGAGCAGTTCTTC.

The genes are TRBV18 and TRBJ2-5; the D gene is possibly TRBD2 (6 bases). The germline V gene encodes CDR1 KGHSH and CDR2 LQKENI. There are 13 residues in the CDR3. Trimming pared 3 bases from V and 7 bases from J, leaving 12 bases between. The CDR3 is CASSPGGLGTQYF. DNA for the CDR3: TGTGCCAGCTCACCCGGAGGGTTGGGGACCCAGTACTTC.

The chain has TRBV5-1 and TRBJ2-1; D might be TRBD2 (7 bases). The CDR3 sequence is 14 residues long. In germline, CDR1 is SGHRS, CDR2 YFSETQ. V was cut by 0 bases and J by 8 bases, with 12 bases left in between. CDR3 bases: TGCGCCAGCAGCTTGGCCCGGGGGGCCGATGAGCAGTTCTTC. Translating it yields CASSLARGADEQFF.

CDR3 loop: CASSEQGTRNTIYF. The CDR3 DNA is TGCGCCAGCAGTGAACAGGGGACTCGAAACACCATATATTTT. The J gene is TRBJ1-3, the V gene TRBV10-2, with 7 bases aligning to TRBD1. This CDR3 contains 14 residues. V dropped 3 bases and J dropped 5; count of bases not matched to a gene: 4. Germline V gene data show CDR1 as WSHSY and CDR2 as SAAADI.

The chain links TRBV28 to TRBJ2-3; 12 bases agree with TRBD1. Germline V CDR1 and CDR2: MDHEN, SYDVKM. V dropped 6 bases and J dropped 5; count of bases not matched to a gene: 6. This CDR3 is built from 15 residues. In DNA form, the CDR3 reads TGTGCCAGCAGCCCCGGGACAGGGGGCCAAGATACGCAGTATTTT. Translated, it gives CASSPGTGGQDTQYF.

This rearrangement joins TRBV27 to TRBJ1-5, with D perhaps TRBD1 (6 bases). The ends were cut back, 0 bases at V and 5 bases at J, with 8 bases in the middle. The germline V gene has CDR1 MNHEY and CDR2 SMNVEV (reference sequence). The CDR3 has 14 residues. DNA for the CDR3: TGTGCCAGCAGTTTATCTTCAGGGGATCAGCCCCAGCATTTT. This gives the protein CASSLSSGDQPQHF.

The rearrangement links TRBV10-3 to TRBJ1-3; no clear D gene. This CDR3 spans 12 amino acids. V gave up 4 bases and J gave up 4 bases, with 5 bases separating them. CDR1 and CDR2 from the germline V gene are ENHRY and SYGVKD. The CDR3 is CAISGSGNTIYF. The CDR3 DNA sequence: TGTGCCATCAGTGGTTCGGGAAACACCATATATTTT.